These 16 T cell receptor beta chains originate from one sample sequenced in a study of cytomegalovirus exposure and HLA in healthy donors. This table comes from immunoSEQ multiplex PCR, and its TCRdb copy is limited to in-frame clones, with some not included. The sample shows roughly 70,000 clones, approximately 95% of them seen only once. Sequenced sample: PBMCs. The source of these receptors is a man aged 18 to 30 in good health and CMV-seropositive.

The rearrangement joins TRBV27 to TRBJ1-5; D may be TRBD1 (6 bases). This CDR3 has 17 amino acids. Trimming removed 5 bases from V and 0 bases from J, with 17 bases in between. CDR1 is MNHEY, CDR2 SMNVEV, per germline (reference sequence). The CDR3 loop reads CASSVQGMSSSNQPQHF. CDR3 coding DNA: TGTGCCAGCAGTGTACAGGGTATGTCGAGTAGCAATCAGCCCCAGCATTTT.

The V and J genes are TRBV5-1 and TRBJ2-1; 10 nucleotides match TRBD2. This CDR3 spans 14 amino acids. Germline lookup yields CDR1 SGHRS and CDR2 YFSETQ. Trimming removed 4 bases from V and 8 bases from J; junction bases left unmatched: 6. The CDR3 here is CASSLSGRIDEQFF. As DNA, the CDR3 is TGCGCCAGCAGCCTTAGCGGGAGGATTGATGAGCAGTTCTTC.

J is TRBJ2-1 and V is TRBV6-1, with TRBD1 matching 9 bases. This CDR3 has 15 amino acids. Trimming removed 0 bases from V and 10 bases from J; junction bases left unmatched: 7. CDR1 is MNHNS, CDR2 SASEGT, per germline. CDR3 protein: CASSEAGTGFWEQFF. CDR3 sequence (DNA): TGTGCCAGCAGTGAAGCGGGGACAGGGTTTTGGGAGCAGTTCTTC.

The CDR3: CASSYSHGTVDGYTF. CDR3 in DNA: TGTGCCAGCAGTTACAGCCACGGGACAGTCGATGGCTACACCTTC. This chain links TRBV6-5 with TRBJ1-2, with 7 nucleotides matching TRBD1. Trimming cost V 2 bases and J 6 bases; bases outside gene matches: 9. The CDR3 has 15 amino acids. Germline-derived CDR1 and CDR2 are MNHEY and SVGAGI.

The rearrangement links TRBV28 to TRBJ2-2; D unclear. The CDR3 covers 15 residues. CDR1 and CDR2 (germline): MDHEN, SYDVKM. The V and J ends lost 1 base and 2 bases respectively, with 8 bases between them. The DNA for the CDR3 is TGTGCCAGCAGTTTATCTAGACCTAACACCGGGGAGCTGTTTTTT. Its protein product is CASSLSRPNTGELFF.

CDR3 amino acids: CASSQVGGQGANTGELFF. The CDR3, as DNA: TGCGCCAGCAGCCAAGTGGGAGGACAGGGCGCCAACACCGGGGAGCTGTTTTTT. The chain carries TRBV4-1 and TRBJ2-2, with 8 positions matching TRBD1. The CDR3 spans 18 residues. V lost 1 base, J lost 2 bases, and 9 bases stayed unmatched. Germline V lookup: CDR1 MGHRA, CDR2 YSYEKL.

This chain joins TRBV19 and TRBJ2-7; a possible D gene is TRBD2 (6 bases). Trimming took off 4 bases at V and 0 bases at J, with 10 bases between the two ends. Germline CDR1 is LNHDA and CDR2 is SQIVND (reference sequence). The length of the CDR3 is 14 residues. CDR3 sequence reads: CASSTGGVSYEQYF. The CDR3 DNA reads as TGTGCCAGTAGTACCGGCGGGGTCTCCTACGAGCAGTACTTC.

This chain uses TRBV5-1 with TRBJ2-7; tentative D call: TRBD1 (6 bases). V was pared by 0 bases and J by 0 bases, with 10 bases between. The CDR3 loop spans 15 amino acids. Germline CDR1 is SGHRS and CDR2 is YFSETQ. The CDR3 DNA sequence: TGCGCCAGCAGCTTGGGTGCAGGGGACTCCTACGAGCAGTACTTC. It encodes CASSLGAGDSYEQYF.

The chain recombines TRBV2 with TRBJ2-1; D is perhaps TRBD1 (8 bases). The germline CDR1 and CDR2 sequences are SNHLY and FYNNEI. This CDR3 has 15 residues. V was clipped by 1 base and J by 7 bases, with 14 bases between them. This CDR3 reads CASSEGQGRVNEQFF. CDR3 DNA: TGTGCCAGCAGTGAAGGACAGGGGAGGGTGAATGAGCAGTTCTTC. The full variable domain, in which reference TRBV2 and TRBJ2-1 provide the parts outside the CDR3, is EPEVTQTPSHQVTQMGQEVILRCVPISNHLYFYWYRQILGQKVEFLVSFYNNEISEKSEIFDDQFSVERPDGSNFTLKIRSTKLEDSAMYFCASSEGQGRVNEQFFGPGTRLTVL.

Points on this clone: One junction end does not reproduce the germline sequence, and a read error may be involved. This chain uses TRBV6-1 with TRBJ1-1; TRBD1 agrees at 7 bases. Germline V gene lookup returns CDR1 MNHNS and CDR2 SASEGT. The CDR3 is made up of 16 amino acids. This CDR3 reads CAISDLRDSLNTEAFF. Here the CDR3 DNA reads TGTGCCATCAGTGATCTGAGGGACAGCCTGAACACTGAAGCTTTCTTT.

V and J are TRBV5-1 and TRBJ2-7, with a tentative D call TRBD2 (6 bases). The CDR3 runs to 12 residues. Trimming took off 0 bases at V and 5 bases at J, with 6 bases between the two ends. Germline V lookup: CDR1 SGHRS, CDR2 YFSETQ. The CDR3 DNA follows: TGCGCCAGCAGCTTGGGGGGGGACGAGCAGTACTTC. Translating gives CASSLGGDEQYF. The full variable domain, its missing parts supplied by reference TRBV5-1 and TRBJ2-7, is KAGVTQTPRYLIKTRGQQVTLSCSPISGHRSVSWYQQTPGQGLQFLFEYFSETQRNKGNFPGRFSGRQFSNSRSEMNVSTLELGDSALYLCASSLGGDEQYFGPGTRLTVT.

The genes are TRBV25-1 and TRBJ2-5, with 10 bases identical to TRBD2. The V segment lost 6 bases and the J segment 2 bases; nucleotides outside the gene matches: 9. CDR3 length: 16 residues. Per the germline V gene, CDR1 is MGHDK and CDR2 is SYGVNS. This CDR3 is CASRPNSGRRQETQYF. Written as DNA, the CDR3 is TGTGCCAGCAGACCCAATAGCGGGAGGCGACAAGAGACCCAGTACTTC.

This clone was observed once. This sequence joins TRBV18 and TRBJ2-5; 9 nucleotides align to TRBD1. The CDR3 is 13 amino acids. V dropped 6 bases and J dropped 5; count of bases not matched to a gene: 4. Germline V gene sequence: CDR1 KGHSH, CDR2 LQKENI. As DNA, the CDR3 is TGTGCCAGCTCGTCCGGGACAGGGGAGACCCAGTACTTC. This sequence encodes CASSSGTGETQYF.

The J gene is TRBJ2-2, the V gene TRBV21-1; the table's D call of TRBD1 was not tested on the DNA. TRBV21-1 is reported as a pseudogene. The length of the CDR3 is 14 residues. Here the CDR3 reads CASTPDRGCGELFF. The CDR3 DNA follows: TGTGCCAGCACGCCGGACAGGGGGTGCGGGGAGCTGTTTTTT.

The J gene is TRBJ2-1, the V gene TRBV19; 7 bases map to TRBD1. Trimming cost V 7 bases and J 3 bases; bases outside gene matches: 9. The CDR3 covers 15 residues. Germline CDR1 is LNHDA and CDR2 is SQIVND (reference sequence). The CDR3 region has the DNA TGTGCCAGTATTCAACCGGGACAGAACTACAATGAGCAGTTCTTC. This encodes CASIQPGQNYNEQFF. The full variable domain, with the rest looked up from reference TRBV19 and TRBJ2-1, is DGGITQSPKYLFRKEGQNVTLSCEQNLNHDAMYWYRQDPGQGLRLIYYSQIVNDFQKGDIAEGYSVSREKKESFPLTVTSAQKNPTAFYLCASIQPGQNYNEQFFGPGTRLTVL.

This clone is a singleton in its sample. The rearrangement uses TRBV28 and TRBJ1-4; 10 bases match TRBD1. The CDR3 is 15 residues long. Germline lookup yields CDR1 MDHEN and CDR2 SYDVKM. V dropped 4 bases and J dropped 6; count of bases not matched to a gene: 5. The CDR3 protein is CASSSRDRGYEKLFF. CDR3 bases: TGTGCCAGCAGTTCACGGGACAGGGGATATGAAAAACTGTTTTTT.